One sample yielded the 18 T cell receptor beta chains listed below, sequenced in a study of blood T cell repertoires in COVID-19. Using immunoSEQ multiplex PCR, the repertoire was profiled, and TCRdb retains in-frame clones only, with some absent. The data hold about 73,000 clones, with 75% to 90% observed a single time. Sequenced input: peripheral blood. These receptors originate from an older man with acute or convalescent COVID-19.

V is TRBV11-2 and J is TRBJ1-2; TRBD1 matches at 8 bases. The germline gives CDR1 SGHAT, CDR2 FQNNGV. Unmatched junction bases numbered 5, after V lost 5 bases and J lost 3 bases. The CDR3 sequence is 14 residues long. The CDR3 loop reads CASSEQGVYYGYTF. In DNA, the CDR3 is TGTGCCAGCAGCGAACAGGGGGTATACTATGGCTACACCTTC.

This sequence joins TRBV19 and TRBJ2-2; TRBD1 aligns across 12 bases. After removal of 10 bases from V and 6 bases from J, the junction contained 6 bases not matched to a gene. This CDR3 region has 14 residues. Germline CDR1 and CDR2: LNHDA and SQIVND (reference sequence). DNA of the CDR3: TGTGCCACCGGGACAGGGGGCGCTGCCGGGGAGCTGTTTTTT. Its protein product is CATGTGGAAGELFF.

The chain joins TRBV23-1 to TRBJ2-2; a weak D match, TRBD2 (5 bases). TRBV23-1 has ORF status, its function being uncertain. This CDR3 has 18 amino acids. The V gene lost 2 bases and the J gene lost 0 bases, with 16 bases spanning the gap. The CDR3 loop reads CASSQGGPTTTNTGELFF. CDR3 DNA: TGCGCCAGCAGTCAAGGAGGTCCGACGACCACGAACACCGGGGAGCTGTTTTTT.

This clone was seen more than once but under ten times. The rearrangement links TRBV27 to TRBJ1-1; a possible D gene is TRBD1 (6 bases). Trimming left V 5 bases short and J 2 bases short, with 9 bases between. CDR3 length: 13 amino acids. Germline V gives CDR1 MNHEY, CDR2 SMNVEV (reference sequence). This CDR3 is CASSVDRNTEAFF. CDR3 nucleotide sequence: TGTGCCAGCAGTGTGGACAGAAACACTGAAGCTTTCTTT.

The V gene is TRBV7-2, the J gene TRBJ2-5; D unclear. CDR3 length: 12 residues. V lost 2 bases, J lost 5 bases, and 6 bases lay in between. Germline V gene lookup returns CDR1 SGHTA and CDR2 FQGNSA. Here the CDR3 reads CASSLMRETQYF. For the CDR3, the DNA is TGTGCCAGCAGCTTAATGAGGGAGACCCAGTACTTC.

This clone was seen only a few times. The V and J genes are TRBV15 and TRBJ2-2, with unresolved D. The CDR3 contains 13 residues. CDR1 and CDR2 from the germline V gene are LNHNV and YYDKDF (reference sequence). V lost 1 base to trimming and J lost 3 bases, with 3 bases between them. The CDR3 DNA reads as TGTGCCACCAGCAGAGCTTACACCGGGGAGCTGTTTTTT. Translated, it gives CATSRAYTGELFF.

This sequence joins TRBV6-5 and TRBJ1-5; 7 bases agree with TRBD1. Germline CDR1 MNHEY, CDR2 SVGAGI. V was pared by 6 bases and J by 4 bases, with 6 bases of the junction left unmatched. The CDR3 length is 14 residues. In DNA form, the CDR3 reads TGTGCCAGCAGGGGACAGCTACTTAATCAGCCCCAGCATTTT. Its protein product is CASRGQLLNQPQHF.

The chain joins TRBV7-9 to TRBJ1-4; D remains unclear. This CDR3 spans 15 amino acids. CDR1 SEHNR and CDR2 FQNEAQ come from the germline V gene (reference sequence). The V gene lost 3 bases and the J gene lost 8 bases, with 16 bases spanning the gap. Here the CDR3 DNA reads TGTGCCAGCAGCTTCACCGGCACCAAGGAGGAAAAACTGTTTTTT. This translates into CASSFTGTKEEKLFF.

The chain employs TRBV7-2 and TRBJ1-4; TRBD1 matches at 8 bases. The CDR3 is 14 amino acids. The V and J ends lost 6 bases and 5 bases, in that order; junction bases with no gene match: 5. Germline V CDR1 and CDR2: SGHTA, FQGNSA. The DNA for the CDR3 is TGTGCCAGCAGGCCGGGACAGGCAAATGAAAAACTGTTTTTT. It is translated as CASRPGQANEKLFF.

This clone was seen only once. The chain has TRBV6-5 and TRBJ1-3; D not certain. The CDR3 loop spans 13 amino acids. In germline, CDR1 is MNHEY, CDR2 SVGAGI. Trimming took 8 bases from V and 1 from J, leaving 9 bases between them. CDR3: CASSDNSGNTIYF. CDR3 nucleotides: TGTGCCAGCTCTGACAATTCTGGAAACACCATATATTTT.

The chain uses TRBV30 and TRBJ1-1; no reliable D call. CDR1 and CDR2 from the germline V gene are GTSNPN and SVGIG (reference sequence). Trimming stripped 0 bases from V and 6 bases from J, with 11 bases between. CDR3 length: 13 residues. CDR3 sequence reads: CAWSVESEAEAFF. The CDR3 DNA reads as TGTGCCTGGAGTGTGGAGTCAGAAGCTGAAGCTTTCTTT.

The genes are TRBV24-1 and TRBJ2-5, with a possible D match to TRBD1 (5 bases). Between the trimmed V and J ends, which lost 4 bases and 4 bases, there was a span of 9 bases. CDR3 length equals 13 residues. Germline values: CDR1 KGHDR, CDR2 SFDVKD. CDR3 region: CATSEGTGETQYF. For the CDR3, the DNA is TGTGCCACCAGTGAAGGCACAGGAGAGACCCAGTACTTC.

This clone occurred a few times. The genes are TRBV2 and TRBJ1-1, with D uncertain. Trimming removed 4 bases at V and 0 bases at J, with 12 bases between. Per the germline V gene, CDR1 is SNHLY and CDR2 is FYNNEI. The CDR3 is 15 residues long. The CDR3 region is CASSGSTTLNTEAFF. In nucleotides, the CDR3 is TGTGCCAGCAGTGGTTCGACAACCTTGAACACTGAAGCTTTCTTT.

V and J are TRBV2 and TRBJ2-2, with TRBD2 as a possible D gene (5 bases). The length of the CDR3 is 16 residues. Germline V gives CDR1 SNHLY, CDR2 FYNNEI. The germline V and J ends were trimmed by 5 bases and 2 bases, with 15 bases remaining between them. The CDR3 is CASSKHRDLNTGELFF. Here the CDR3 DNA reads TGTGCCAGCAGTAAGCACCGGGATCTAAACACCGGGGAGCTGTTTTTT.

The CDR3 nucleotides are TGTGCCAGCAGCTTAGGGACTTCGAACACTGAAGCTTTCTTT. It encodes CASSLGTSNTEAFF. The gene calls are TRBV7-8 and TRBJ1-1; D unresolved. The V end was cut by 1 base, the J end by 1 base, with 7 bases between. The CDR3 extends over 14 amino acids. Germline V lookup: CDR1 SGHVS, CDR2 FQNEAQ.

CDR3: CASSLGEGVTNEKLFF. The CDR3 DNA reads TGCGCCAGCAGCTTAGGAGAAGGAGTAACTAATGAAAAACTGTTTTTT. The chain couples TRBV5-1 to TRBJ1-4, with unresolved D. V was trimmed by 2 bases and J by 1 base, leaving 12 bases between them. Germline loops: CDR1 SGHRS, CDR2 YFSETQ. This CDR3 is 16 amino acids long.

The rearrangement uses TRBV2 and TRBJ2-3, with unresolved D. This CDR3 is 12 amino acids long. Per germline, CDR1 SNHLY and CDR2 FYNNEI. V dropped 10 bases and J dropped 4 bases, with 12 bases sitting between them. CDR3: CATLLSADTQYF. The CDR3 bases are TGTGCCACCCTTTTAAGCGCAGATACGCAGTATTTT.

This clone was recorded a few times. The CDR3 sequence is CASTDLGDRTEAFF. As DNA, the CDR3 is TGTGCCAGCACCGATCTAGGGGATCGGACTGAAGCTTTCTTT. This chain connects TRBV5-4 to TRBJ1-1; D might be TRBD1 (5 bases). Per the germline V gene, CDR1 is SGHNT and CDR2 is YYREEE (reference sequence). The length of the CDR3 is 14 residues. V lost 6 bases and J lost 5, with 17 bases in between.